This T cell receptor beta chain was captured in a study of shared clonotypes between healthy human individuals. There are 13 residues in the CDR3. V was pared by 5 bases and J by 8 bases, with 15 bases between. Germline loops: CDR1 MNHEY, CDR2 SMNVEV (reference sequence). Combining CD45RO+ cells with CCR7-negative CD45RA+ TemRA cells gave CD8 memory. Here immunoSEQ multiplex PCR was the method, and the copy in TCRdb shows in-frame clones only, minus some. Here the sample spans roughly 660,000 clones, about nine tenths being singletons. Sample: memory CD8+ T cells from PBMCs. Documented subset: CD45RO+ cells pooled with CCR7-negative TemRA cells. This receptor was obtained from a man between 18 and 29 years old in good health. Some clones in this sample may be carry-over from other donors' samples. The V gene is TRBV27, the J gene TRBJ1-2; D uncertain. The CDR3 loop reads CASSGFLGWGYTF. DNA of the CDR3: TGTGCCAGCAGTGGGTTCCTTGGGTGGGGCTACACCTTC.